This T cell receptor beta chain stems from a study of cytomegalovirus exposure and HLA in healthy donors. Study-level points and caveats: In a later analysis, TCR beta V- and J-gene trimming showed a link to a missense DCLRE1C variant. In an earlier analysis, most TCR beta V segments were productive about 87% or about 30% of the time.

On this clone: Its target is unknown.

The PCR used 60 Vbeta and 13 Jbeta primers. Measured with immunoSEQ multiplex PCR; TCRdb has only the in-frame clones, and not every one. The sample yields about 110,000 clones, 80% seen once. There were likely unrecorded immune exposures, though donors were nominally healthy when sampled. The CDR3 has 15 residues. With 2 bases removed from V and 6 bases from J, the gap between germline ends came to 14 bases. The germline CDR1 and CDR2 sequences are SGHTA and FQGTGA. The clonotype originates from a woman between 55 and 75 years old in good health and CMV-seropositive. The chain uses TRBV7-3 and TRBJ2-1; D perhaps matches TRBD2 (5 bases). Material: PBMCs. The CDR3 nucleotides read TGTGCCAGCAGCTTAGGGCTAGCAGACACCAATGAGCAGTTCTTC. This sequence encodes CASSLGLADTNEQFF.